The 29 T cell receptor beta chains in this list originate from one sample, sequenced in a study of regulatory and conventional T cells in RAG deficiency. The sorted regulatory T cells were CD4+, CD25-high and CD127-low, with genomic DNA sequenced. Sequencing was performed with immunoSEQ multiplex PCR; in TCRdb, only in-frame clones are kept and a portion is missing. The table has about 30,000 clones, around 90% seen once. These same records also appear under a second study, on regulatory T cells. That report adds: Primers: 52 TRBV forward and 13 TRBJ reverse.

Material for sequencing was Tregs sorted from blood. The receptor source for this set is a human donor in good health.

The J gene is TRBJ2-3, the V gene TRBV5-6; D gene uncertain. Deletions cut 0 bases from V and 6 bases from J, with 8 bases between. This CDR3 contains 13 residues. Germline CDR1 is SGHDT and CDR2 is YYEEEE. The CDR3 loop is CASSLAGFDTQYF. CDR3 DNA: TGTGCCAGCAGCTTGGCGGGTTTCGATACGCAGTATTTT.

This sequence joins TRBV11-1 and TRBJ2-2, with TRBD2 matching over 11 bases. J was trimmed by 4 bases and V by 6 bases; bases with no gene match: 10. Germline CDR1 SGHAT, CDR2 FQDESV (reference sequence). The CDR3 loop spans 17 amino acids. Written as DNA, the CDR3 is TGTGCCAGCAGTCGGAGGTCGGGACTAGCGGCCACCGGGGAGCTGTTTTTT. It is translated as CASSRRSGLAATGELFF.

The CDR3 bases are TGTGCCAGCAGTTTTTTGGGGGCTGGTTCACCCCTCCACTTT. This encodes CASSFLGAGSPLHF. The V gene is TRBV27, the J gene TRBJ1-6, with D perhaps matching TRBD1 (6 bases). The CDR3 is made up of 14 amino acids. V dropped 3 bases and J dropped 9 bases, with 12 bases sitting between them. Germline CDR1 reads MNHEY; CDR2 reads SMNVEV (reference sequence).

This chain uses TRBV5-1 with TRBJ2-3; no definite D call. Germline values: CDR1 SGHRS, CDR2 YFSETQ. This CDR3 has 13 amino acids. V lost 0 bases and J lost 7, with 9 bases in between. CDR3 coding DNA: TGCGCCAGCAGCTTGGCGCGTTCGCATACGCAGTATTTT. It encodes CASSLARSHTQYF.

J is TRBJ2-7 and V is TRBV6-5, with 8 bases aligning to TRBD2. From germline, CDR1 is MNHEY and CDR2 SVGAGI. The length of the CDR3 is 15 residues. After removal of 0 bases from V and 2 bases from J, the junction contained 3 bases not matched to a gene. CDR3: CASSYSAGAAYEQYF. CDR3 in DNA: TGTGCCAGCAGTTACTCAGCGGGGGCGGCCTACGAGCAGTACTTC.

There are a few counts of this clone. CDR3 sequence (DNA): TGCACCAGCAGCCAAGATCTTGGACAGGCTAACTATGGCTACACCTTC. Translating it yields CTSSQDLGQANYGYTF. This chain links TRBV1 with TRBJ1-2; the tabulated D call, TRBD1, remains unverified against the DNA. TRBV1 is given as a pseudogene. This CDR3 is 16 amino acids long.

This chain uses TRBV6-5 with TRBJ1-1, with 9 bases identical to TRBD1. Trimming cost V 7 bases and J 6 bases; bases outside gene matches: 6. Per germline, CDR1 MNHEY and CDR2 SVGAGI. This CDR3 has 13 amino acids. DNA of the CDR3: TGTGCCAGCAATAGGGACAGGGTTGCTGAAGCTTTCTTT. Protein: CASNRDRVAEAFF.

The chain has TRBV7-2 and TRBJ1-1, with D tentatively TRBD1 (6 bases). This CDR3 is 13 amino acids long. The V and J ends lost 5 bases and 6 bases respectively, with 13 bases between them. In germline, CDR1 is SGHTA, CDR2 FQGNSA. This CDR3 is CASSPNRASEAFF. The CDR3, as DNA: TGTGCCAGCAGCCCAAACAGGGCCTCTGAAGCTTTCTTT.

V usage is TRBV7-9 and J usage is TRBJ1-1; 7 bases fit TRBD1. With 5 bases clipped from V and 0 bases from J, the junction kept 6 bases outside the gene matches. CDR1 is SEHNR and CDR2 is FQNEAQ in the germline V gene (reference sequence). The length of the CDR3 is 15 residues. The DNA for the CDR3 is TGTGCCAGCAGCCCCCGACAGGGTCTGAACACTGAAGCTTTCTTT. This translates into CASSPRQGLNTEAFF.

This chain uses TRBV9 with TRBJ2-2, with a tentative D call TRBD2 (5 bases). The V and J ends lost 4 bases and 5 bases respectively, with 15 bases between them. The germline V gene encodes CDR1 SGDLS and CDR2 YYNGEE. The CDR3 length is 15 residues. The CDR3 DNA reads TGTGCCAGCAGCTCTTCAGTAAGAGGGACCGGGGAGCTGTTTTTT. Translation: CASSSSVRGTGELFF. The whole variable domain, remainder taken from reference TRBV9 and TRBJ2-2, is DSGVTQTPKHLITATGQRVTLRCSPRSGDLSVYWYQQSLDQGLQFLIQYYNGEERAKGNILERFSAQQFPDLHSELNLSSLELGDSALYFCASSSSVRGTGELFFGEGSRLTVL.

The CDR3 here is CASSLRTDRSHTGELFF. In DNA form, the CDR3 reads TGTGCCAGCAGCTTAAGGACCGACAGGTCCCACACCGGGGAGCTGTTTTTT. The chain employs TRBV7-8 and TRBJ2-2; possible D gene TRBD1, 6 bases. Per germline, CDR1 SGHVS and CDR2 FQNEAQ. The CDR3 is made up of 17 amino acids. V gave up 2 bases and J gave up 3 bases, with 16 bases separating them.

This clone was picked up one time. V is TRBV9 and J is TRBJ1-1, with D unresolved. The CDR3 covers 10 residues. Germline V CDR1 and CDR2: SGDLS, YYNGEE. V lost 7 bases, J lost 8 bases, and 9 bases lay in between. The DNA of the CDR3 is TGTGCCAGCGGTTACCGAGAAGCTTTCTTT. Translated: CASGYREAFF.

In this sample, this clone turned up a few times. The rearrangement joins TRBV10-3 to TRBJ1-2, with 11 positions matching TRBD1. This CDR3 region has 14 residues. Per the germline V gene, CDR1 is ENHRY and CDR2 is SYGVKD. The J segment lost 6 bases and the V segment lost 6 bases, leaving 6 bases of the junction unmatched. CDR3 nucleotide sequence: TGTGCCATCAGGTCGGGACAGGGGGAGAATGGCTACACCTTC. It encodes CAIRSGQGENGYTF.

The rearrangement joins TRBV5-4 to TRBJ2-7; maybe TRBD1 (5 bases). This CDR3 region has 14 residues. Germline loops: CDR1 SGHNT, CDR2 YYREEE (reference sequence). V was cut by 0 bases and J by 3 bases, with 10 bases left in between. The CDR3 here is CASSLGQSGYEQYF. CDR3 DNA: TGTGCCAGCAGCTTGGGACAGTCAGGCTACGAGCAGTACTTC.

V is TRBV5-1 and J is TRBJ2-1; 8 positions match TRBD2. The CDR3 covers 13 residues. Losses at the gene ends were 4 bases for V and 6 bases for J; bases not matched to a gene: 3. CDR1 is SGHRS, CDR2 YFSETQ, per germline. The CDR3 region has the DNA TGCGCCAGCAGCCCCCGGGGGGGCAATGAGCAGTTCTTC. Protein: CASSPRGGNEQFF. Complete variable domain (other parts from reference TRBV5-1 and TRBJ2-1): KAGVTQTPRYLIKTRGQQVTLSCSPISGHRSVSWYQQTPGQGLQFLFEYFSETQRNKGNFPGRFSGRQFSNSRSEMNVSTLELGDSALYLCASSPRGGNEQFFGPGTRLTVL.

V usage is TRBV12-5 and J usage is TRBJ2-5; 10 positions agree with TRBD2. Germline CDR1 and CDR2: LGHNT and FRNRAP. The CDR3 is 17 amino acids. Trimming cost V 0 bases and J 6 bases; bases outside gene matches: 10. CDR3 nucleotides: TGTGCTAGTGGTTTGGTACTGGCTAGCGGGGGCTGGAAGACCCAGTACTTC. Encoded protein: CASGLVLASGGWKTQYF.

The chain joins TRBV4-2 to TRBJ2-3, with a possible D match to TRBD2 (5 bases). The germline V gene encodes CDR1 LGHNA and CDR2 YNFKEQ. V lost 3 bases, J lost 0 bases, and 16 bases lay in between. This CDR3 has 17 amino acids. The CDR3 protein is CASSQNPISGSTDTQYF. In DNA form, the CDR3 reads TGTGCCAGCAGCCAGAACCCCATCAGCGGCAGCACAGATACGCAGTATTTT.

This chain links TRBV28 with TRBJ1-6, with 9 bases identical to TRBD1. CDR1 and CDR2 from the germline V gene are MDHEN and SYDVKM. The CDR3 loop spans 16 amino acids. Trimming removed 6 bases from V and 3 bases from J; junction bases left unmatched: 6. CDR3 protein: CASSPDRGFYNSPLHF. CDR3 nucleotide sequence: TGTGCCAGCAGCCCCGACAGGGGGTTCTATAATTCACCCCTCCACTTT.

This chain connects TRBV11-2 to TRBJ1-2; perhaps TRBD1 as D (6 bases). CDR1 SGHAT and CDR2 FQNNGV come from the germline V gene. This CDR3 is 17 amino acids long. The V end was cut by 2 bases, the J end by 5 bases, with 21 bases between. DNA for the CDR3: TGTGCCAGCAGCTTACAAACAACCGGACAGTCGAAGTATGGCTACACCTTC. Translating it yields CASSLQTTGQSKYGYTF.

J is TRBJ2-6 and V is TRBV30; D is ambiguous. The CDR3 loop spans 13 amino acids. V lost 2 bases and J 2 bases, leaving 4 bases between the germline ends. Germline lookup yields CDR1 GTSNPN and CDR2 SVGIG (reference sequence). The CDR3 protein is CAWSLAGANVLTF. In DNA form, the CDR3 reads TGTGCCTGGAGTCTCGCTGGGGCCAACGTCCTGACTTTC.

The chain is built from TRBV10-2 and TRBJ1-2; 10 positions match TRBD1. The J segment lost 6 bases and the V segment lost 5 bases, leaving 12 bases of the junction unmatched. The CDR3 has 16 amino acids. The germline V gene has CDR1 WSHSY and CDR2 SAAADI. CDR3 protein: CASSPFGTGVEDGYTF. In nucleotides, the CDR3 is TGCGCCAGCAGTCCGTTTGGGACAGGGGTAGAGGATGGCTACACCTTC.

This chain links TRBV10-3 with TRBJ1-1; D unclear. CDR3 length: 13 residues. V was shortened by 4 bases and J by 2 bases, with 8 bases between the two germline ends. Germline CDR1 and CDR2: ENHRY and SYGVKD. The CDR3, as DNA: TGTGCCATCAGTGCAGCCTCCAACACTGAAGCTTTCTTT. Translating gives CAISAASNTEAFF.

J is TRBJ1-2 and V is TRBV7-8; tentatively, D is TRBD1 (5 bases). CDR1 and CDR2 (germline): SGHVS, FQNEAQ. V gave up 0 bases and J gave up 0 bases, with 8 bases separating them. This CDR3 region has 15 residues. The CDR3 here is CASSLASTANYGYTF. In nucleotides, the CDR3 is TGTGCCAGCAGCTTAGCCTCGACAGCTAACTATGGCTACACCTTC.

The genes are TRBV18 and TRBJ1-5; 9 bases align to TRBD1. This CDR3 has 17 amino acids. CDR1 KGHSH and CDR2 LQKENI come from the germline V gene. Unmatched junction bases numbered 6, after V lost 3 bases and J lost 0 bases. The CDR3 sequence is CASSPIGTGISNQPQHF. The CDR3 coding sequence is TGTGCCAGCTCACCGATCGGGACAGGGATTAGCAATCAGCCCCAGCATTTT.

The chain joins TRBV6-1 to TRBJ1-2, with D possibly matching TRBD1 (6 bases). This CDR3 comprises 12 residues. CDR1 is MNHNS, CDR2 SASEGT, per germline. The V end was cut by 5 bases, the J end by 6 bases, with 10 bases between. This CDR3 reads CASSSHRDGYTF. DNA for the CDR3: TGTGCCAGCAGTTCTCACAGGGATGGCTACACCTTC.

The chain carries TRBV7-9 and TRBJ1-2, with D possibly TRBD1 on 5 matching bases. This CDR3 has 13 residues. Trimming removed 7 bases at V and 2 bases at J, with 11 bases between. CDR1 and CDR2 (germline): SEHNR, FQNEAQ (reference sequence). The CDR3 bases are TGTGCCAGCATCAATGGGGGGAACTATGGCTACACCTTC. Translating gives CASINGGNYGYTF.

This clone came up once. The chain is built from TRBV7-9 and TRBJ2-7, with 10 bases fitting TRBD1. Germline CDR1 is SEHNR and CDR2 is FQNEAQ (reference sequence). CDR3 length: 15 amino acids. V was clipped by 2 bases and J by 3 bases; unmatched bases: 4. DNA of the CDR3: TGTGCCAGCAGCTTACCCGGGACAGGGGTCTACGAGCAGTACTTC. Protein product: CASSLPGTGVYEQYF.

The chain couples TRBV18 to TRBJ1-1; weak D call: TRBD1 (6 bases). The CDR3 sequence is 15 residues long. V lost 0 bases and J 1 base, leaving 9 bases between the germline ends. The germline V gene has CDR1 KGHSH and CDR2 LQKENI. The DNA for the CDR3 is TGTGCCAGCTCACCACCCGGGGGCAGGAACACTGAAGCTTTCTTT. It translates to CASSPPGGRNTEAFF.

This clone was counted a few times. The chain couples TRBV27 to TRBJ2-1; TRBD1 matches at 9 bases. CDR3 length equals 16 residues. Trimming took 6 bases from V and 9 from J; bases not matched to a gene: 15. Germline assignment: CDR1 MNHEY and CDR2 SMNVEV (reference sequence). CDR3 DNA: TGTGCCAGCAGCCCTCGCTCGTACACAGGGGGCGGTGAGCAGTTCTTC. Its translation: CASSPRSYTGGGEQFF.